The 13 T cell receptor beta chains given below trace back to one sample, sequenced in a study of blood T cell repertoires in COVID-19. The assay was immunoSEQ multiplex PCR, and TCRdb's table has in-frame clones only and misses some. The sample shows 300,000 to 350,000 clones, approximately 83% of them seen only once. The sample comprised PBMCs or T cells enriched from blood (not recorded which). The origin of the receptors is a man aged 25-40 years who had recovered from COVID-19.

The CDR3 is CASSSDPTGQETQYF. CDR3 sequence (DNA): TGTGCCAGCAGTTCTGACCCGACAGGACAAGAGACCCAGTACTTC. The chain links TRBV27 to TRBJ2-5; TRBD1 might be the D (6 bases). CDR1 and CDR2 (germline): MNHEY, SMNVEV (reference sequence). CDR3 length: 15 amino acids. V dropped 4 bases and J dropped 2 bases, with 14 bases sitting between them.

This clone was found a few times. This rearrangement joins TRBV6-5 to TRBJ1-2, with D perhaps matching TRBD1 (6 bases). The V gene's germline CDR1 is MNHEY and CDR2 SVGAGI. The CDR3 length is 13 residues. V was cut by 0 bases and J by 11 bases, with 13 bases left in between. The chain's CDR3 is CASSYSRGRGYTF. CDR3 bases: TGTGCCAGCAGTTACTCCCGAGGCAGGGGTTACACCTTC.

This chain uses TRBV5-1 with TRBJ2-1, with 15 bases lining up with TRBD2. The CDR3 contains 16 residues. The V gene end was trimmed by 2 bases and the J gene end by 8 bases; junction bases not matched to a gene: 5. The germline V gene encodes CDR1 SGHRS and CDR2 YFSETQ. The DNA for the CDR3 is TGCGCCAGCAGCTTCGGACTAGCGGGGGGGCCCCATGAGCAGTTCTTC. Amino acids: CASSFGLAGGPHEQFF.

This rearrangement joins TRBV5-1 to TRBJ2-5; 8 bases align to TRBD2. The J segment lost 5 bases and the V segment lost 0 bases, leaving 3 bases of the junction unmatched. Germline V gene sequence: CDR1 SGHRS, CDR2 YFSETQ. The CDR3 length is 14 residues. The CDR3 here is CASSLAGGRETQYF. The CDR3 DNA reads TGCGCCAGCAGCTTGGCGGGGGGGCGGGAGACCCAGTACTTC. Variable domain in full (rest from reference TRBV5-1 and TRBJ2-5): KAGVTQTPRYLIKTRGQQVTLSCSPISGHRSVSWYQQTPGQGLQFLFEYFSETQRNKGNFPGRFSGRQFSNSRSEMNVSTLELGDSALYLCASSLAGGRETQYFGPGTRLLVL.

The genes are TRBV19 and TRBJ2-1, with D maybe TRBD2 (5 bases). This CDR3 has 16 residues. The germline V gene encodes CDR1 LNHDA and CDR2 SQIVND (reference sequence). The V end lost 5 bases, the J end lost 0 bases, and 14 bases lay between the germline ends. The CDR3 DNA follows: TGTGCCAGTAGTCGGGAAGCGGTTACCTCCTACAATGAGCAGTTCTTC. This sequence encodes CASSREAVTSYNEQFF. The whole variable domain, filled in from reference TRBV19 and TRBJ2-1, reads DGGITQSPKYLFRKEGQNVTLSCEQNLNHDAMYWYRQDPGQGLRLIYYSQIVNDFQKGDIAEGYSVSREKKESFPLTVTSAQKNPTAFYLCASSREAVTSYNEQFFGPGTRLTVL.

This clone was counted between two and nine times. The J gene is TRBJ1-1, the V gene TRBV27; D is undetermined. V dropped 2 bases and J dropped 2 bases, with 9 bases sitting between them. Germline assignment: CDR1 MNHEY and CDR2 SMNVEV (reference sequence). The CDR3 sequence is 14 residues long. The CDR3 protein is CASSLTGSNTEAFF. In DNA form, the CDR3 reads TGTGCCAGCAGTTTAACGGGAAGCAACACTGAAGCTTTCTTT.

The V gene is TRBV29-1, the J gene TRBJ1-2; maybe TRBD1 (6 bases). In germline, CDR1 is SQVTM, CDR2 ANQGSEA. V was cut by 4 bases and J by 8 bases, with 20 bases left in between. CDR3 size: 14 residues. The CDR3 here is CSVARDTVFGGYTF. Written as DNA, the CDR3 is TGCAGCGTTGCACGGGACACCGTTTTCGGGGGCTACACCTTC.

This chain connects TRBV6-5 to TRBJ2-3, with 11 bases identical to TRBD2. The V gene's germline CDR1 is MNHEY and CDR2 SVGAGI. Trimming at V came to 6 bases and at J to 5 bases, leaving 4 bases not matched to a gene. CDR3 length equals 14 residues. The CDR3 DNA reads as TGTGCCAGCAGAACTAGCGGGGGAATAGATACGCAGTATTTT. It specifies CASRTSGGIDTQYF.

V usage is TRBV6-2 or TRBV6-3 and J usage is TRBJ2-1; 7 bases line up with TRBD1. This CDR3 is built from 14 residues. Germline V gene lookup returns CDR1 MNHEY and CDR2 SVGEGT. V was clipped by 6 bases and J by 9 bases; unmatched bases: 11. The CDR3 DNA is TGTGCCAGCAGCCGACCGGGACAGTTCGGTGAGCAGTTCTTC. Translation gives CASSRPGQFGEQFF.

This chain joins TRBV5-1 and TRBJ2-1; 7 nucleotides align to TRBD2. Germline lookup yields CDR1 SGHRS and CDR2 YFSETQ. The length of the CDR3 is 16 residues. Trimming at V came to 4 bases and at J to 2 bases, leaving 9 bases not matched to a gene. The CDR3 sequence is CASSGGSGEAYNEQFF. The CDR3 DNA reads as TGCGCCAGCAGCGGAGGAAGCGGGGAGGCCTACAATGAGCAGTTCTTC.

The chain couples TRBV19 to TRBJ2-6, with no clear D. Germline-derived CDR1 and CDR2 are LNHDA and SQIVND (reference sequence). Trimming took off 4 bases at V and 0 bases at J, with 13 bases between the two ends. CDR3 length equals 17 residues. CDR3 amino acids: CASSNKGWSSGANVLTF. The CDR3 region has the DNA TGTGCCAGTAGTAATAAAGGCTGGAGCTCTGGGGCCAACGTCCTGACTTTC.

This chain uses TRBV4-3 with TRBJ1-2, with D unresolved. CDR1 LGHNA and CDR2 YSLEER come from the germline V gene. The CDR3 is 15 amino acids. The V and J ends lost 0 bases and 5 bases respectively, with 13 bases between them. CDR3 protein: CASSQDTNSGYGYTF. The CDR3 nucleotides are TGCGCCAGCAGCCAAGACACGAACTCCGGGTATGGCTACACCTTC.

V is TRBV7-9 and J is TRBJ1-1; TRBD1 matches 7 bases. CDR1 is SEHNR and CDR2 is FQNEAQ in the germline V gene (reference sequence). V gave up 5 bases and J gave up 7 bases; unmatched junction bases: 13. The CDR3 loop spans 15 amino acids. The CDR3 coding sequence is TGTGCCAGCAGCCTCACCGGGACAGCCGCTGATGAAGCTTTCTTT. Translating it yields CASSLTGTAADEAFF.